A selection of T cell receptor beta chains follows, all from one sample in a study of blood T cell repertoires in COVID-19. Using immunoSEQ multiplex PCR, the repertoire was profiled, and TCRdb retains in-frame clones only, with some absent. The data hold about 64,000 clones, with over 65% observed a single time. Sequencing was performed on peripheral blood. The receptors derive from a man aged 55 to 70 with COVID-19, enrolled during active disease. Each CDR3 is given with its conserved first and last residue. The D gene is left open where the match is weak. Clone size, where shown, is once, few, many, or a class for clones that have expanded.

D: TRBD1
V: TRBV19
J: TRBJ1-2
size: few
CDR3: CASSSPDRRGYTF
DNA: TGTGCCAGTAGTTCTCCGGACAGGAGGGGCTACACCTTC

D: NA
V: TRBV19
J: TRBJ2-7
size: NA
CDR3: CASSIDLGLEQYF
DNA: TGTGCCAGTAGTATAGATCTGGGGCTGGAGCAGTACTTC

D: NA
V: TRBV6-1
J: TRBJ2-7
size: NA
CDR3: CASSEALTLWEQYF
DNA: TGTGCCAGCAGTGAAGCCTTAACTCTCTGGGAGCAGTACTTC

D: NA
V: TRBV4-1
J: TRBJ1-1
size: NA
CDR3: CASSQGPGLVAFF
DNA: TGCGCCAGCAGCCAAGGTCCCGGACTGGTAGCTTTCTTT

D: NA
V: TRBV6-5
J: TRBJ2-1
size: NA
CDR3: CASSLGLNEQFF
DNA: TGTGCCAGCAGCCTCGGACTTAATGAGCAGTTCTTC

D: NA
V: TRBV25-1
J: TRBJ1-6
size: NA
CDR3: CASSFNNNSPLHF
DNA: TGTGCCAGCAGTTTTAATAATAATTCACCCCTCCACTTT

D: NA
V: TRBV5-1
J: TRBJ2-1
size: NA
CDR3: CASSSGRNEQFF
DNA: TGCGCCAGCAGCTCGGGTCGCAATGAGCAGTTCTTC

D: TRBD2
V: TRBV28
J: TRBJ2-7
size: NA
CDR3: CASSLSGGGTYEQYF
DNA: TGTGCCAGCAGTCTAAGCGGGGGAGGAACCTACGAGCAGTACTTC

D: NA
V: TRBV24-1
J: TRBJ1-6
size: NA
CDR3: CATPGFERGSPLHF
DNA: TGTGCCACACCTGGGTTTGAGCGTGGTTCACCCCTCCACTTT

D: NA
V: TRBV9
J: TRBJ2-1
size: NA
CDR3: CASSKVGDEQFF
DNA: TGTGCCAGCAGCAAGGTAGGGGATGAGCAGTTCTTC

D: TRBD1
V: TRBV19
J: TRBJ1-2
size: NA
CDR3: CASSMGQRRGYTF
DNA: TGTGCCAGTAGTATGGGACAGCGGCGTGGCTACACCTTC

D: TRBD1
V: TRBV5-1
J: TRBJ2-7
size: NA
CDR3: CASSLATGIYEQYF
DNA: TGCGCCAGCAGCTTGGCGACAGGGATCTACGAGCAGTACTTC

D: TRBD1
V: TRBV6-5
J: TRBJ2-7
size: few
CDR3: CASSRDSYEQYF
DNA: TGTGCCAGCAGCCGGGACAGCTACGAGCAGTACTTC

D: NA
V: TRBV7-9
J: TRBJ1-3
size: few
CDR3: CASSLEHSGNTIYF
DNA: TGTGCCAGCAGCTTGGAGCACTCTGGAAACACCATATATTTT

D: TRBD2
V: TRBV12-5
J: TRBJ2-5
size: NA
CDR3: CASGMSLAGVGETQYF
DNA: TGTGCTAGTGGTATGAGCCTAGCGGGAGTAGGGGAGACCCAGTACTTC

D: TRBD1
V: TRBV4-2
J: TRBJ2-5
size: NA
CDR3: CASSQDTGTGDETQYF
DNA: TGTGCCAGCAGCCAAGATACCGGGACAGGGGATGAGACCCAGTACTTC

D: TRBD2
V: TRBV6-1
J: TRBJ2-7
size: NA
CDR3: CASSGLAGVGREQYF
DNA: TGTGCCAGCAGCGGACTAGCGGGAGTCGGGCGCGAGCAGTACTTC

D: TRBD1
V: TRBV28
J: TRBJ1-1
size: once
CDR3: CASSPTDRGRSRNTEAFF
DNA: TGTGCCAGCAGTCCCACCGACAGGGGCCGATCTCGGAACACTGAAGCTTTCTTT

D: TRBD1
V: TRBV5-1
J: TRBJ1-3
size: NA
CDR3: CASRETGGSGNTIYF
DNA: TGCGCCAGCAGAGAAACAGGGGGATCTGGAAACACCATATATTTT

D: NA
V: TRBV6-6
J: TRBJ2-1
size: NA
CDR3: CASSYLDSEQFF
DNA: TGTGCCAGCAGTTACTTAGATAGTGAGCAGTTCTTC

D: NA
V: TRBV11-2
J: TRBJ1-1
size: NA
CDR3: CASTLESRANTEAFF
DNA: TGTGCCAGCACCTTAGAGTCGCGCGCTAACACTGAAGCTTTCTTT

D: TRBD1
V: TRBV28
J: TRBJ1-6
size: many
CDR3: CASSLGQANSPLHF
DNA: TGTGCCAGCAGTCTCGGACAGGCAAATTCACCCCTCCACTTT

D: TRBD2
V: TRBV7-9
J: TRBJ2-1
size: few
CDR3: CASTDRGASGRAGYNEQFF
DNA: TGTGCCAGCACCGATCGGGGTGCTAGCGGGAGGGCCGGGTACAATGAGCAGTTCTTC

D: NA
V: TRBV5-4
J: TRBJ2-5
size: NA
CDR3: CASSRDYSETQYF
DNA: TGTGCCAGCAGCCGCGATTACTCAGAGACCCAGTACTTC

D: NA
V: TRBV9
J: TRBJ2-3
size: NA
CDR3: CASSVGLLDTQYF
DNA: TGTGCCAGCAGCGTAGGTCTCCTGGATACGCAGTATTTT

D: NA
V: TRBV2
J: TRBJ1-1
size: NA
CDR3: CASLSQTMNTEAFF
DNA: TGTGCCAGCCTTTCACAGACAATGAACACTGAAGCTTTCTTT

D: TRBD1
V: TRBV11-3
J: TRBJ2-5
size: once
CDR3: CASSLGGWGYPGGETQYF
DNA: TGTGCCAGCAGCTTAGGAGGCTGGGGCTACCCAGGGGGAGAGACCCAGTACTTC